The rows below give T cell receptor beta chains drawn from one sample of a study of shared clonotypes between healthy human individuals. Sequenced by immunoSEQ multiplex PCR; TCRdb stores in-frame clones only, minus some. The sample lists over a million clones, over 95% occurring once. Specimen: naive CD4+ T cells sorted from blood. The receptors were sampled from a man aged 25 to 40 in good health. The CDR3 runs from the conserved cysteine through the conserved F or W. Fields, in order: D gene, J gene, clone size, V gene, CDR3 protein, CDR3 DNA. A D gene is named only where the DNA matches it firmly. Not every row has a clone size; where given, it reads once, few, many or a size class.

NA,TRBJ2-1,once,TRBV28,CASSLRVGLQFF,TGTGCCAGCAGTCTTAGAGTGGGACTGCAGTTCTTC
TRBD1,TRBJ2-7,NA,TRBV9,CASSGTGRAEQYF,TGTGCCAGCAGCGGGACAGGGAGAGCCGAGCAGTACTTC
NA,TRBJ2-2,NA,TRBV28,CASSLSTFVELFF,TGTGCCAGCAGTTTATCCACCTTTGTTGAGCTGTTTTTT
NA,TRBJ2-7,NA,TRBV15,CATSSGTYNLPDEQYF,TGTGCCACCAGCAGCGGGACCTATAACTTGCCTGACGAGCAGTACTTC
NA,TRBJ2-7,NA,TRBV30,CAWSVLRARQGTTRYEQYF,TGTGCCTGGAGTGTACTGAGGGCCAGGCAAGGGACGACAAGGTACGAGCAGTACTTC
NA,TRBJ1-2,NA,TRBV20-1,CSATPVRGYTF,TGCAGTGCAACCCCAGTACGAGGCTACACCTTC
NA,TRBJ1-1,NA,TRBV4-3,CASSQGDMRNTEAFF,TGCGCCAGCAGCCAAGGGGACATGAGGAACACTGAAGCTTTCTTT
TRBD1,TRBJ1-1,NA,TRBV7-8,CASSHKRTGNTEAFF,TGTGCCAGCAGCCACAAGAGGACAGGGAACACTGAAGCTTTCTTT
NA,TRBJ2-7,NA,TRBV10-1,CASSDGYLLYEQYF,TGCGCCAGCAGTGATGGTTATTTGCTCTACGAGCAGTACTTC
NA,TRBJ1-3,NA,TRBV5-4,CASSLGGRSYSGNTIYF,TGTGCCAGCAGCTTGGGGGGACGGAGCTACTCTGGAAACACCATATATTTT
NA,TRBJ2-5,NA,TRBV14,CASSQVRSGWQETQYF,TGTGCCAGCAGCCAAGTACGGTCAGGGTGGCAAGAGACCCAGTACTTC
TRBD2,TRBJ2-3,NA,TRBV10-3,CAISEGLAGGTDTQYF,TGTGCCATCAGTGAAGGGCTAGCGGGAGGCACAGATACGCAGTATTTT
NA,TRBJ2-5,NA,TRBV2,CASSEARFQETQYF,TGTGCCAGCAGTGAAGCGCGGTTTCAAGAGACCCAGTACTTC
NA,TRBJ2-3,NA,TRBV5-1,CASSLATGSDTQYF,TGCGCCAGCAGCTTGGCCACGGGGTCAGATACGCAGTATTTT
TRBD1,TRBJ2-1,NA,TRBV19,CASSTTDRGPYNEQFF,TGTGCCAGTAGTACCACCGACAGGGGCCCGTACAATGAGCAGTTCTTC
NA,TRBJ2-7,NA,TRBV19,CASSPQGGTIVYEQYF,TGTGCCAGTAGTCCTCAAGGGGGGACTATTGTCTACGAGCAGTACTTC
NA,TRBJ2-7,NA,TRBV10-3,CAISEGPYEQYF,TGTGCCATCAGTGAGGGGCCCTACGAGCAGTACTTC
NA,TRBJ1-4,NA,TRBV5-1,CASSRRGNEKLFF,TGCGCCAGCAGCAGGCGAGGTAATGAAAAACTGTTTTTT
TRBD1,TRBJ1-3,NA,TRBV28,CASSSPTGLVNTIYF,TGTGCCAGCAGTTCCCCGACAGGGCTAGTAAACACCATATATTTT
TRBD1,TRBJ1-1,NA,TRBV27,CASRYRTGRAGGTEAFF,TGTGCCAGCAGATACCGGACAGGGAGGGCTGGGGGCACTGAAGCTTTCTTT
TRBD2,TRBJ2-1,NA,TRBV28,CASSGPGLAGGRAYNEQFF,TGTGCCAGCAGTGGCCCGGGACTAGCGGGAGGTAGGGCCTACAATGAGCAGTTCTTC
NA,TRBJ2-5,once,TRBV27,CASSLVGFGETQYF,TGTGCCAGCAGCCTGGTTGGGTTTGGGGAGACCCAGTACTTC
NA,TRBJ2-3,few,TRBV21-1,CASSNGIGVDTQYF,TGTGCCAGCAGCAATGGGATAGGAGTGGATACGCAGTATTTT
TRBD2,TRBJ2-7,NA,TRBV6-1,CASSEMGLAAYEQYF,TGTGCCAGCAGTGAAATGGGACTAGCGGCCTACGAGCAGTACTTC
TRBD1,TRBJ2-3,once,TRBV10-3,CAISVLKTGPQYF,TGTGCCATCAGTGTCCTAAAGACAGGGCCGCAGTATTTT
NA,TRBJ2-5,NA,TRBV18,CASSPLEGASHGETQYF,TGTGCCAGCTCACCACTTGAGGGCGCCTCCCATGGAGAGACCCAGTACTTC
NA,TRBJ1-1,NA,TRBV6-1,CASNSNTNTEAFF,TGTGCCAGCAACAGTAACACAAACACTGAAGCTTTCTTT
TRBD2,TRBJ2-3,NA,TRBV2,CASRLGTSLADTQYF,TGTGCCAGCAGACTGGGGACTAGCTTGGCAGATACGCAGTATTTT
TRBD1,TRBJ2-1,NA,TRBV29-1,CSGGQGVGSESYNEQFF,TGCAGCGGGGGACAGGGGGTAGGTAGCGAGTCCTACAATGAGCAGTTCTTC
NA,TRBJ1-1,NA,TRBV10-1,CASSEQGLGTEAFF,TGCGCCAGCAGTGAGCAGGGACTTGGCACTGAAGCTTTCTTT
TRBD2,TRBJ2-7,NA,TRBV6-5,CASSDSGTSGTLYF,TGTGCCAGCAGCGACTCTGGGACTAGCGGGACATTGTACTTC
NA,TRBJ2-6,NA,TRBV5-1,CASSYRGGISGANVLTF,TGCGCCAGCAGCTACCGGGGCGGTATCTCTGGGGCCAACGTCCTGACTTTC
NA,TRBJ2-5,NA,TRBV6-1,CASSEASGRGAQYF,TGTGCCAGCAGTGAAGCGTCGGGTAGAGGGGCCCAGTACTTC
NA,TRBJ2-4,NA,TRBV5-1,CASSFPGENIQYF,TGCGCCAGCAGCTTCCCTGGCGAAAACATTCAGTACTTC
NA,TRBJ2-7,NA,TRBV5-1,CASSSGPSSNEQYF,TGCGCCAGCAGCTCGGGACCTAGCTCGAATGAGCAGTACTTC
TRBD2,TRBJ2-1,NA,TRBV11-3,CASSSQTSGRSYNEQFF,TGTGCCAGCAGCTCACAGACTAGCGGGCGCTCCTACAATGAGCAGTTCTTC
NA,TRBJ1-2,NA,TRBV19,CASSMVAYGYTF,TGTGCCAGTAGTATGGTAGCTTATGGCTACACCTTC
NA,TRBJ2-3,NA,TRBV7-2,CASSLALGDTQYF,TGTGCCAGCAGCTTAGCTTTGGGAGATACGCAGTATTTT
TRBD2,TRBJ2-7,NA,TRBV5-4,CASSRDSGSTYEQYF,TGTGCCAGCAGCCGCGATAGCGGGTCGACCTACGAGCAGTACTTC
NA,TRBJ2-2,NA,TRBV15,CATSRENLEAGELFF,TGTGCCACCAGCAGAGAGAACTTGGAGGCCGGGGAGCTGTTTTTT
NA,TRBJ1-1,NA,TRBV9,CASSASLLDESEAFF,TGTGCCAGCAGCGCTTCGTTGCTAGACGAATCTGAAGCTTTCTTT
NA,TRBJ2-7,NA,TRBV9,CASSVGGVGHYEQYF,TGTGCCAGCAGCGTAGGCGGGGTAGGGCACTACGAGCAGTACTTC
NA,TRBJ2-2,NA,TRBV19,CASSIKPGANTGELFF,TGTGCCAGTAGTATAAAACCGGGGGCAAACACCGGGGAGCTGTTTTTT
TRBD1,TRBJ2-7,NA,TRBV5-6,CASSLELSYRGYEQYF,TGTGCCAGCAGCTTGGAGCTTTCGTACAGGGGCTACGAGCAGTACTTC
NA,TRBJ2-7,NA,TRBV4-1,CASSQTRDWEQYF,TGCGCCAGCAGCCAAACCCGGGACTGGGAGCAGTACTTC
TRBD2,TRBJ2-5,NA,TRBV18,CASSPGLAGVKETQYF,TGTGCCAGCTCACCCGGACTAGCGGGAGTAAAGGAGACCCAGTACTTC
NA,TRBJ2-7,NA,TRBV7-9,CASSLTGKSYEQYF,TGTGCCAGCAGCTTGACGGGGAAATCCTACGAGCAGTACTTC
TRBD2,TRBJ2-1,NA,TRBV7-8,CASSLPREGYNEQFF,TGTGCCAGCAGCTTACCCAGGGAGGGATACAATGAGCAGTTCTTC
NA,TRBJ2-7,NA,TRBV7-2,CASSLPDSHKFYF,TGTGCCAGCAGCCTGCCGGACTCCCACAAATTTTACTTC
NA,TRBJ2-5,NA,TRBV30,CAWAWGQETQYF,TGTGCCTGGGCATGGGGCCAAGAGACCCAGTACTTC
NA,TRBJ1-2,NA,TRBV19,CATADRGYGYTF,TGTGCCACCGCGGACAGAGGCTATGGCTACACCTTC
TRBD2,TRBJ2-1,NA,TRBV11-2,CASSLASSGGYNEQFF,TGTGCCAGCAGCTTAGCCTCTAGCGGGGGATACAATGAGCAGTTCTTC